This entry is about one T cell receptor beta chain. The source of the sample is a study of cytomegalovirus exposure and HLA in healthy donors. PCR primers comprised 60 Vbeta and 13 Jbeta primers. In the authors' methods: An analysis performed later counted about 80 million unique TCR beta chains (roughly 11 million of them shared). Assay used: immunoSEQ multiplex PCR; TCRdb lists only in-frame clones, some missing. That table furnishes V, J and clone size, whereas the DNA furnished D and trimming. This sample carries about 130,000 clones, 82% of them seen once, and the ten largest clones take roughly 1.2%. V dropped 0 bases and J dropped 1 base, with 9 bases sitting between them. Germline-derived CDR1 and CDR2 are ENHRY and SYGVKD. The length of the CDR3 is 15 residues.

Sequenced sample: PBMCs. The sequence derives from a boy aged 5-17 years in good health and CMV-seronegative. J is TRBJ1-1 and V is TRBV10-3; TRBD1 is a possible D gene (5 bases). For the CDR3, the DNA is TGTGCCATCAGTGAGTCGCGGGGACCGAACACTGAAGCTTTCTTT. Translating gives CAISESRGPNTEAFF.